A single sample gave rise to the 15 T cell receptor beta chains below, sequenced in a study of blood T cells in healthy people across ages. A second PCR, run for about 7 to 11 cycles, used a sample-barcoded 5' primer plus a J-beta primer mix. In TCRdb, the 5' RACE reads were re-called with MiXCR into one record per CDR3 protein. The sample records hundreds of thousands of distinct CDR3 sequences, 20% to 30% being singletons. These data were likewise used in another study, on T cells of mothers and their children.

The sample comprised blood. All receptors derive from a boy aged 5-17 years in good health.

This rearrangement joins TRBV20-1 to TRBJ2-1; D may correspond to TRBD1 or TRBD2 (5 bases each). The CDR3 extends over 15 amino acids. The V gene's germline CDR1 is DFQATT and CDR2 SNEGSKA (reference sequence). Trimming stripped 4 bases from V and 4 bases from J, with 17 bases between. The CDR3 is CSATHPGSTYNEQFF. The DNA for the CDR3 is TGCAGTGCTACCCATCCAGGGAGTACATACAATGAGCAGTTCTTC.

In this sample, this clonotype turned up a few times. The rearrangement links TRBV6-6 to TRBJ1-2, with D tentatively TRBD1 (6 bases). This CDR3 spans 16 amino acids. Per the germline V gene, CDR1 is MNHNY and CDR2 is SVGAGI (reference sequence). V gave up 4 bases and J gave up 7 bases, with 22 bases separating them. The CDR3 spells CASSLSRGAEYSGYTF. The CDR3 DNA is TGTGCCAGCAGTTTGTCAAGGGGGGCGGAATATAGTGGCTACACCTTC.

The gene calls are TRBV7-2 and TRBJ2-7, with D uncertain. V was clipped by 4 bases and J by 0 bases, with 16 bases between them. Germline V gene lookup returns CDR1 SGHTA and CDR2 FQGNSA. The CDR3 is 16 residues long. CDR3 sequence: CASSYLPDTFSYEQYF. The CDR3 nucleotides are TGTGCCAGCAGCTATCTCCCCGACACTTTCTCCTACGAGCAGTACTTC.

On this clonotype itself: The junction does not match germline at one end; this may be a read error. This sequence joins TRBV7-2 and TRBJ2-1; D possibly corresponds to TRBD2 (5 bases). The CDR3 runs 12 residues. Germline CDR1 reads SGHTA; CDR2 reads FQGNSA. Here the CDR3 DNA reads TGTGCCAGCAGCTCCTCTGTCCAGCGGCCCGACTTC. Residues: CASSSSVQRPDF.

The chain employs TRBV29-1 and TRBJ1-1, with 10 bases lining up with TRBD1. CDR1 is SQVTM, CDR2 ANQGSEA, per germline. J gave up 3 bases and V 7 bases, and 2 bases lay outside the gene matches. The CDR3 is 12 residues long. CDR3 amino acids: CSAGTGDTEAFF. CDR3 nucleotide sequence: TGCAGCGCTGGGACAGGGGACACTGAAGCTTTCTTT.

This clonotype was found a few times. The chain joins TRBV29-1 to TRBJ2-1; 9 bases align to TRBD2. CDR1 is SQVTM, CDR2 ANQGSEA, per germline. The CDR3 covers 15 residues. Unmatched junction bases numbered 5, after V lost 4 bases and J lost 1 base. The CDR3 sequence is CSVVLAGWSYNEQFF. The CDR3 region has the DNA TGCAGCGTTGTCCTAGCGGGATGGTCCTACAATGAGCAGTTCTTC.

The chain recombines TRBV12-3 or TRBV12-4 with TRBJ1-5, with 7 nucleotides matching TRBD1. The CDR3 covers 14 residues. The J segment lost 7 bases and the V segment lost 5 bases, leaving 8 bases of the junction unmatched. CDR3 in DNA: TGTGCCAGCAGTGCAACAGGGGCCGTCCAGCCCCAGCATTTT. Its translation is CASSATGAVQPQHF.

The chain employs TRBV3-1 and TRBJ2-5; TRBD2 matches at 8 bases. Germline assignment: CDR1 LGHDT and CDR2 YNNKEL (reference sequence). CDR3 length: 15 amino acids. The V gene end was trimmed by 1 base and the J gene end by 2 bases; junction bases not matched to a gene: 3. CDR3 loop: CASSQVSGRQETQYF. DNA for the CDR3: TGTGCCAGCAGCCAAGTGAGCGGGAGACAAGAGACCCAGTACTTC.

This clonotype was detected ten times or more. The chain combines TRBV4-3 with TRBJ2-7, with TRBD1 matching over 8 bases. Germline-derived CDR1 and CDR2 are LGHNA and YSLEER. V shed 0 bases and J 6 bases; nucleotides not matched to a gene: 1. The CDR3 is made up of 13 amino acids. Here the CDR3 reads CASSQDRGREQYF. CDR3 bases: TGCGCCAGCAGCCAAGACAGGGGGCGCGAGCAGTACTTC.

This clonotype was observed a handful of times. This chain links TRBV12-3 or TRBV12-4 with TRBJ1-6; D gene ambiguous. The V end was cut by 5 bases, the J end by 10 bases, with 9 bases between. The CDR3 extends over 12 amino acids. DNA of the CDR3: TGTGCCAGCAGTCCAATGGGATCACCCCTCCACTTT. The encoded protein is CASSPMGSPLHF.

Only a few counts were recorded for this clonotype. This rearrangement joins TRBV7-9 to TRBJ2-7; either TRBD1 or TRBD2 may supply D (5 bases each). The length of the CDR3 is 15 residues. Looked up from germline, CDR1 is SEHNR and CDR2 is FQNEAQ (reference sequence). The V gene lost 5 bases and the J gene lost 2 bases, with 16 bases spanning the gap. CDR3 coding DNA: TGTGCCAGCAGCACCTCCCGGGACCGGCCCTACGAGCAGTACTTC. This translates into CASSTSRDRPYEQYF. The whole variable domain, filled in from reference TRBV7-9 and TRBJ2-7, reads DTGVSQNPRHKITKRGQNVTFRCDPISEHNRLYWYRQTLGQGPEFLTYFQNEAQLEKSRLLSDRFSAERPKGSFSTLEIQRTEQGDSAMYLCASSTSRDRPYEQYFGPGTRLTVT.

This clonotype turned up a few times. The V and J genes are TRBV14 and TRBJ2-7, with D perhaps matching TRBD2 (6 bases). The CDR3 consists of 15 residues. CDR1 SGHDN and CDR2 FVKESK come from the germline V gene. V gave up 4 bases and J gave up 1 base, with 14 bases separating them. CDR3 DNA sequence: TGTGCCAGCAGCCCGCGGGGACCCCCTTCCTACGAGCAGTACTTC. Amino acids: CASSPRGPPSYEQYF.

This clonotype was counted only a few times. The chain recombines TRBV12-3 or TRBV12-4 with TRBJ1-1; TRBD1 agrees at 10 bases. The CDR3 contains 14 residues. With 6 bases clipped from V and 5 bases from J, the junction kept 6 bases outside the gene matches. As DNA, the CDR3 is TGTGCCAGCAGCCGGACAGGGGGTAGGACTGAAGCTTTCTTT. Translating it yields CASSRTGGRTEAFF.

This clonotype was seen repeatedly, ten times or more. The chain recombines TRBV7-9 with TRBJ2-5; D uncertain. V was shortened by 3 bases and J by 4 bases, with 6 bases between the two germline ends. The CDR3 runs to 12 residues. Germline V lookup: CDR1 SEHNR, CDR2 FQNEAQ (reference sequence). CDR3 sequence (DNA): TGTGCCAGCAGCTTCGAGCGAGAGACCCAGTACTTC. Translating gives CASSFERETQYF.

The chain has TRBV6-6 and TRBJ2-5; 10 bases align to TRBD2. The CDR3 totals 13 residues. V shed 6 bases and J 12 bases; nucleotides not matched to a gene: 10. Germline-derived CDR1 and CDR2 are MNHNY and SVGAGI (reference sequence). The CDR3: CASSSAGLAEKYF. For the CDR3, the DNA is TGTGCCAGCAGCTCCGCAGGACTAGCGGAGAAGTACTTC.